Listed below are T cell receptor beta chains from one sample, sequenced in a study of shared clonotypes between healthy human individuals. Generated by immunoSEQ multiplex PCR, the TCRdb table keeps only in-frame clones and is missing some. The table shows about 580,000 clones, with 95% to 98% occurring only once. Sequenced sample: naive CD8+ T cells sorted from blood. Receptors were obtained from a man aged 25 to 40 in good health. The CDR3 runs from the conserved cysteine through the conserved F or W. D genes are given only for firm matches. For some rows the clone size is stated as once, few or many, or as a class when expanded; others skip it.

d_call: .; cdr3_length: 14; j_call: TRBJ2-3; clone_size: .; v_call: TRBV5-6; cdr3_nt: TGTGCCAGCAGCTTCACCAGGAGCACAGATACGCAGTATTTT; cdr3_aa: CASSFTRSTDTQYF
d_call: .; cdr3_length: 13; j_call: TRBJ2-3; clone_size: .; v_call: TRBV29-1; cdr3_nt: TGCAGCGTCTGGGGGAGCTTGACAGATACGCAGTATTTT; cdr3_aa: CSVWGSLTDTQYF
d_call: TRBD1; cdr3_length: 15; j_call: TRBJ2-7; clone_size: .; v_call: TRBV11-2; cdr3_nt: TGTGCCAGCAGCGCTACAGGGGGCAGTTCCTACGAGCAGTACTTC; cdr3_aa: CASSATGGSSYEQYF
d_call: TRBD2; cdr3_length: 15; j_call: TRBJ2-1; clone_size: .; v_call: TRBV6-5; cdr3_nt: TGTGCCAGCAGTTATCTAGCGGGAAGGATTCGTGAGCAGTTCTTC; cdr3_aa: CASSYLAGRIREQFF
d_call: .; cdr3_length: 15; j_call: TRBJ2-1; clone_size: .; v_call: TRBV6-6; cdr3_nt: TGTGCCAGCAGTGACTTTAGCGGCGGAAACAATGAGCAGTTCTTC; cdr3_aa: CASSDFSGGNNEQFF
d_call: .; cdr3_length: 15; j_call: TRBJ2-7; clone_size: .; v_call: TRBV28; cdr3_nt: TGTGCCAGCAGTTTAGGGCCCGGGATTACCTACGAGCAGTACTTC; cdr3_aa: CASSLGPGITYEQYF
d_call: TRBD2; cdr3_length: 18; j_call: TRBJ2-5; clone_size: once; v_call: TRBV7-9; cdr3_nt: TGTGCCAGCAGCGATCCCTTCCCCGATAGCGGGCCAGCGGAGACCCAGTACTTC; cdr3_aa: CASSDPFPDSGPAETQYF
d_call: .; cdr3_length: 14; j_call: TRBJ2-1; clone_size: .; v_call: TRBV25-1; cdr3_nt: TGTGCCAGCAGTTACACCGGGAATAACAATGAGCAGTTCTTC; cdr3_aa: CASSYTGNNNEQFF
d_call: .; cdr3_length: 14; j_call: TRBJ2-1; clone_size: .; v_call: TRBV11-3; cdr3_nt: TGTGCCAGCAGCTTAGATTCGTACTACAATGAGCAGTTCTTC; cdr3_aa: CASSLDSYYNEQFF
d_call: .; cdr3_length: 13; j_call: TRBJ2-7; clone_size: .; v_call: TRBV6-5; cdr3_nt: TGTGCCAGCAGAAAGATCCTAACCTACGAGCAGTACTTC; cdr3_aa: CASRKILTYEQYF
d_call: TRBD2; cdr3_length: 16; j_call: TRBJ2-2; clone_size: .; v_call: TRBV30; cdr3_nt: TGTGCCTGGAGTTGCCTAGCGGGGGCGTGGGCCGGGGAGCTGTTTTTT; cdr3_aa: CAWSCLAGAWAGELFF
d_call: .; cdr3_length: 14; j_call: TRBJ1-1; clone_size: once; v_call: TRBV4-3; cdr3_nt: TGCGCCAGCAGCCAAGAGGCCGTAAGGGGTGAAGCTTTCTTT; cdr3_aa: CASSQEAVRGEAFF
d_call: .; cdr3_length: 12; j_call: TRBJ2-7; clone_size: .; v_call: TRBV5-4; cdr3_nt: TGTGCCAGCAGCTCGCCTAGGGACGAGCAGTACTTC; cdr3_aa: CASSSPRDEQYF
d_call: .; cdr3_length: 14; j_call: TRBJ2-7; clone_size: .; v_call: TRBV27; cdr3_nt: TGTGCCAGCAGTTTACTGGGACAAAACTACGAGCAGTACTTC; cdr3_aa: CASSLLGQNYEQYF
d_call: .; cdr3_length: 15; j_call: TRBJ1-2; clone_size: .; v_call: TRBV5-1; cdr3_nt: TGCGCCAGCAGCTCTCGAGGGGACGGAAACTATGGCTACACCTTC; cdr3_aa: CASSSRGDGNYGYTF
d_call: .; cdr3_length: 12; j_call: TRBJ2-5; clone_size: .; v_call: TRBV9; cdr3_nt: TGTGCCAGCAGCGCCGATCAAGAGACCCAGTACTTC; cdr3_aa: CASSADQETQYF
d_call: .; cdr3_length: 20; j_call: TRBJ2-1; clone_size: .; v_call: TRBV14; cdr3_nt: TGTGCCAGCAGCCAAGTAATCCCTCAGAGGAGAACTATATCCTACAATGAGCAGTTCTTC; cdr3_aa: CASSQVIPQRRTISYNEQFF
d_call: .; cdr3_length: 16; j_call: TRBJ2-2; clone_size: .; v_call: TRBV7-8; cdr3_nt: TGTGCCAGCAGCTTATTAGGTGGGAGCGTTGCCGGGGAGCTGTTTTTT; cdr3_aa: CASSLLGGSVAGELFF
d_call: .; cdr3_length: 15; j_call: TRBJ2-7; clone_size: .; v_call: TRBV11-3; cdr3_nt: TGTGCCAGCAGCAACGAACCTAGGGGGGGGCACGAGCAGTACTTC; cdr3_aa: CASSNEPRGGHEQYF
d_call: .; cdr3_length: 14; j_call: TRBJ2-5; clone_size: .; v_call: TRBV4-1; cdr3_nt: TGCGCCAGCAGCCTTAATGGACAGCAAGAGACCCAGTACTTC; cdr3_aa: CASSLNGQQETQYF
d_call: .; cdr3_length: 15; j_call: TRBJ2-1; clone_size: .; v_call: TRBV27; cdr3_nt: TGTGCCAGCAGTTTAGTGGGAGGTTCCTACAATGAGCAGTTCTTC; cdr3_aa: CASSLVGGSYNEQFF
d_call: .; cdr3_length: 13; j_call: TRBJ2-3; clone_size: .; v_call: TRBV30; cdr3_nt: TGTGCCTGGAGTGTATGGGGCAGGGATACGCAGTATTTT; cdr3_aa: CAWSVWGRDTQYF
d_call: .; cdr3_length: 14; j_call: TRBJ2-1; clone_size: few; v_call: TRBV7-9; cdr3_nt: TGTGCCAGCAGCAGAGGGGACCTTTACAATGAGCAGTTCTTC; cdr3_aa: CASSRGDLYNEQFF
d_call: TRBD1; cdr3_length: 15; j_call: TRBJ2-1; clone_size: .; v_call: TRBV7-9; cdr3_nt: TGTGCCAGCAGCTCCCGGGACAGGGTCGACAATGAGCAGTTCTTC; cdr3_aa: CASSSRDRVDNEQFF
d_call: .; cdr3_length: 13; j_call: TRBJ1-2; clone_size: .; v_call: TRBV5-1; cdr3_nt: TGCGCCAGCAGCTTGGTGGGTAGGGATGGCTACACCTTC; cdr3_aa: CASSLVGRDGYTF
d_call: TRBD2; cdr3_length: 16; j_call: TRBJ2-2; clone_size: .; v_call: TRBV6-1; cdr3_nt: TGTGCCAGCAGTGAGGGACTAGCGTCAAGTCACGGGGAGCTGTTTTTT; cdr3_aa: CASSEGLASSHGELFF
d_call: .; cdr3_length: 11; j_call: TRBJ1-2; clone_size: .; v_call: TRBV20-1; cdr3_nt: TGCAGTGAAACCGACTTATATGGCTACACCTTC; cdr3_aa: CSETDLYGYTF
d_call: .; cdr3_length: 13; j_call: TRBJ2-7; clone_size: .; v_call: TRBV7-9; cdr3_nt: TGTGCCAGCAGCACCATCGAAACCTACGAGCAGTACTTC; cdr3_aa: CASSTIETYEQYF
d_call: TRBD2; cdr3_length: 15; j_call: TRBJ2-5; clone_size: .; v_call: TRBV9; cdr3_nt: TGTGCCAGCAGCGTTGTAGCGGGGATCCAAGAGACCCAGTACTTC; cdr3_aa: CASSVVAGIQETQYF
d_call: .; cdr3_length: 14; j_call: TRBJ1-2; clone_size: once; v_call: TRBV11-3; cdr3_nt: TGTGCCAGCAGCCCGGGAGAAACACCCCGTAGCTACACCTTC; cdr3_aa: CASSPGETPRSYTF
d_call: .; cdr3_length: 14; j_call: TRBJ2-7; clone_size: .; v_call: TRBV7-2; cdr3_nt: TGTGCCAGCAGCTTACTCGGGAGCTCCTACGAGCAGTACTTC; cdr3_aa: CASSLLGSSYEQYF
d_call: .; cdr3_length: 12; j_call: TRBJ2-7; clone_size: .; v_call: TRBV9; cdr3_nt: TGTGCCAGCAGCCCTCGGGGCTACGAGCAGTACTTC; cdr3_aa: CASSPRGYEQYF
d_call: TRBD1; cdr3_length: 14; j_call: TRBJ1-2; clone_size: .; v_call: TRBV27; cdr3_nt: TGTGCCAGCAGTTACACAGGGGAGGCAGATGGCTACACCTTC; cdr3_aa: CASSYTGEADGYTF
d_call: TRBD1; cdr3_length: 15; j_call: TRBJ2-1; clone_size: .; v_call: TRBV7-9; cdr3_nt: TGTGCCAGCAGCTTATCAGGGACAGGGGGAAGGGAGCAGTTCTTC; cdr3_aa: CASSLSGTGGREQFF
d_call: TRBD2; cdr3_length: 16; j_call: TRBJ2-1; clone_size: .; v_call: TRBV4-1; cdr3_nt: TGCGCCAGCAGCCAAATGGGGACTAGCGGGATCGGTGAGCAGTTCTTC; cdr3_aa: CASSQMGTSGIGEQFF
d_call: TRBD1; cdr3_length: 16; j_call: TRBJ2-3; clone_size: .; v_call: TRBV27; cdr3_nt: TGTGCCAGCAGTCGGACTCGGACAGGAATCACAGATACGCAGTATTTT; cdr3_aa: CASSRTRTGITDTQYF